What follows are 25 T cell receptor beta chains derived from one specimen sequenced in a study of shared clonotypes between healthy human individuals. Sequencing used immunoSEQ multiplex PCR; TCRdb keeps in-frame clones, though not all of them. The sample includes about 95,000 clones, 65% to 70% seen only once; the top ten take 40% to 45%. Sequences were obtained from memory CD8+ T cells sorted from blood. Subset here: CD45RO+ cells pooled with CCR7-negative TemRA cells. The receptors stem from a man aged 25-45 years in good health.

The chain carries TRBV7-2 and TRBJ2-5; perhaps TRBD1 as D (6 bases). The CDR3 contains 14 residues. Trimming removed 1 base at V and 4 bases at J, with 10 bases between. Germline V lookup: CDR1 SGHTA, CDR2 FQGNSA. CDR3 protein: CASSLGSGAETQYF. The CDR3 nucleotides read TGTGCCAGCAGCTTAGGTTCAGGGGCAGAGACCCAGTACTTC. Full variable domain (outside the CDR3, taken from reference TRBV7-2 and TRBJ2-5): GAGVSQSPSNKVTEKGKDVELRCDPISGHTALYWYRQSLGQGLEFLIYFQGNSAPDKSGLPSDRFSAERTGGSVSTLTIQRTQQEDSAVYLCASSLGSGAETQYFGPGTRLLVL.

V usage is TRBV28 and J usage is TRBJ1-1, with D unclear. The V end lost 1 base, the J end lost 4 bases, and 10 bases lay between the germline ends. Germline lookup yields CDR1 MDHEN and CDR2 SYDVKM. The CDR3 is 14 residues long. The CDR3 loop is CASSLSPGSTEAFF. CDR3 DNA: TGTGCCAGCAGTTTATCCCCTGGATCCACTGAAGCTTTCTTT.

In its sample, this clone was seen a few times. This CDR3 is CASIWGGELFF. For the CDR3, the DNA is TGTGCCAGCATATGGGGCGGGGAGCTGTTTTTT. V and J are TRBV2 and TRBJ2-2, with D unresolved. The V and J ends lost 7 bases and 7 bases respectively, with 7 bases between them. This CDR3 region has 11 residues. Germline V gene sequence: CDR1 SNHLY, CDR2 FYNNEI.

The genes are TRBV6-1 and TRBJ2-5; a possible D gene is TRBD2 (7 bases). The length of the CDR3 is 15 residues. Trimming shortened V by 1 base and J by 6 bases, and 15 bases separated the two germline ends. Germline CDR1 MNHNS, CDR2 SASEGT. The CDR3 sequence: CASSEGSGGAQTQYF. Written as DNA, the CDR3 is TGTGCCAGCAGTGAAGGGTCGGGGGGCGCGCAGACCCAGTACTTC.

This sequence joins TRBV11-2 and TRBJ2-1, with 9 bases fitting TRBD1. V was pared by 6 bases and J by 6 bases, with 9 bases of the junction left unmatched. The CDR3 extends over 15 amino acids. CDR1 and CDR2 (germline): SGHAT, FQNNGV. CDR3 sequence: CASSQQGATGNEQFF. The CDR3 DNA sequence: TGTGCCAGCAGTCAACAGGGGGCTACCGGCAATGAGCAGTTCTTC.

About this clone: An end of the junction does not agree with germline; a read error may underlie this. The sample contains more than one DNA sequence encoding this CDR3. CDR3 residues: CATTTGPPEQFF. In DNA, the CDR3 is TGTGCCACCACGACCGGGCCCCCTGAGCAATTCTTC. The chain employs TRBV28 and TRBJ2-1; D ambiguous. The CDR3 sequence is 12 residues long. CDR1 MDHEN and CDR2 SYDVKM come from the germline V gene. Variable domain in full (rest from reference TRBV28 and TRBJ2-1): DVKVTQSSRYLVKRTGEKVFLECVQDMDHENMFWYRQDPGLGLRLIYFSYDVKMKEKGDIPEGYSVSREKKERFSLILESASTNQTSMYLCATTTGPPEQFFGPGTRLTVL.

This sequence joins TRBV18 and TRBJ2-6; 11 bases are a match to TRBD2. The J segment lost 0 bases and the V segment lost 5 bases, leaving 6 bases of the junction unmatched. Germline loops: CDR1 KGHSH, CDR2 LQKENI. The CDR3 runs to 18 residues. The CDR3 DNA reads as TGTGCCAGCTCAGTTGGACTAGCGGGCGGCTCTGGGGCCAACGTCCTGACTTTC. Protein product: CASSVGLAGGSGANVLTF.

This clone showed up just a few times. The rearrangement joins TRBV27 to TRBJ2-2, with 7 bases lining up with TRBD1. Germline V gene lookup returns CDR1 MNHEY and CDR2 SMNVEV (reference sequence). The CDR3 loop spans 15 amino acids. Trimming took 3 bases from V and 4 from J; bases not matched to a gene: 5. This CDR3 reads CASSLNRGITGELFF. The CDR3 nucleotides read TGTGCCAGCAGTTTGAACAGGGGAATCACCGGGGAGCTGTTTTTT.

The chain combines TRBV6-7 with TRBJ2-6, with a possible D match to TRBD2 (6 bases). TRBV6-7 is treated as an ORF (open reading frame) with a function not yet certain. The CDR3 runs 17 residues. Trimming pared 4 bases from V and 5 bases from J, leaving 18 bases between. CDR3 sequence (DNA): TGTGCCAGCAGTTGCCTAGCGCGTATTTACCGGGCCAACGTCCTGACTTTC. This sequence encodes CASSCLARIYRANVLTF.

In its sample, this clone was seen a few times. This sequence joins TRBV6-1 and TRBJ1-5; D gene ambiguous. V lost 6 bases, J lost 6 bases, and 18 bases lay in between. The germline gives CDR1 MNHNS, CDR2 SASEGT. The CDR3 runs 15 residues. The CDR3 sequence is CASRDTLGGSQPQHF. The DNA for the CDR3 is TGTGCCAGCAGGGATACATTGGGAGGGAGTCAGCCCCAGCATTTT.

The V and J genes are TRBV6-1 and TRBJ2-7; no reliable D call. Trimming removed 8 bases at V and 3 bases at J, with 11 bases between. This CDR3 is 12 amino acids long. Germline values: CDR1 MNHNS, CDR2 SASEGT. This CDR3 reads CASGQGFYEQYF. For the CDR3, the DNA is TGTGCCAGCGGTCAAGGCTTCTACGAGCAGTACTTC.

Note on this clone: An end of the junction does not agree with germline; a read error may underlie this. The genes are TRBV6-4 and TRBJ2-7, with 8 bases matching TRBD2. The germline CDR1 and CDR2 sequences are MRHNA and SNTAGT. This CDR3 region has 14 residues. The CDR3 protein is CASSYSTSAYEQYF. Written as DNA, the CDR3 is TGTGCCAGCAGTTACTCGACTAGCGCCTACGAGCAGTACTTC.

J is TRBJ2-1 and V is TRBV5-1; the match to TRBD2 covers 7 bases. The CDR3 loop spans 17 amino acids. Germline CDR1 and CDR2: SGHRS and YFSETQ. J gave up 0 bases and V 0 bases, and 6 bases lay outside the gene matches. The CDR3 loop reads CASSLDVAGYSYNEQFF. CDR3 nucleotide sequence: TGCGCCAGCAGCTTGGATGTAGCGGGTTACTCCTACAATGAGCAGTTCTTC.

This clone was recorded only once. The CDR3 DNA follows: TGTGCCAGCAGCTTAGTCTCGAGCGGGAGGGCCCATTACAATGAGCAGTTCTTC. This sequence encodes CASSLVSSGRAHYNEQFF. The V and J genes are TRBV7-6 and TRBJ2-1; 10 bases are a match to TRBD2. The CDR3 spans 18 residues. Germline V gene lookup returns CDR1 SGHVS and CDR2 FNYEAQ. Trimming cost V 1 base and J 4 bases; bases outside gene matches: 10.

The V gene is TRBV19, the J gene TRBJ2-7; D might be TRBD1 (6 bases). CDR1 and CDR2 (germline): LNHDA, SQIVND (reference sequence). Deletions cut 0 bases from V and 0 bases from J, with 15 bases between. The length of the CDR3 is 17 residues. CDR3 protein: CASSIEALGASSYEQYF. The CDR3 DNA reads TGTGCCAGTAGTATAGAGGCACTGGGGGCGAGCTCCTACGAGCAGTACTTC. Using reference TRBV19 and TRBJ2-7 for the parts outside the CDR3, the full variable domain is DGGITQSPKYLFRKEGQNVTLSCEQNLNHDAMYWYRQDPGQGLRLIYYSQIVNDFQKGDIAEGYSVSREKKESFPLTVTSAQKNPTAFYLCASSIEALGASSYEQYFGPGTRLTVT.

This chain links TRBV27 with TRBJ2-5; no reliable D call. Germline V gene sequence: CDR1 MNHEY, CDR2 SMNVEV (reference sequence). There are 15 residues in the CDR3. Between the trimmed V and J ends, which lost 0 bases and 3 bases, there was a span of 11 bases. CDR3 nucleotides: TGTGCCAGCAGTTTATCGATAACGCGTAAAGAGACCCAGTACTTC. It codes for CASSLSITRKETQYF.

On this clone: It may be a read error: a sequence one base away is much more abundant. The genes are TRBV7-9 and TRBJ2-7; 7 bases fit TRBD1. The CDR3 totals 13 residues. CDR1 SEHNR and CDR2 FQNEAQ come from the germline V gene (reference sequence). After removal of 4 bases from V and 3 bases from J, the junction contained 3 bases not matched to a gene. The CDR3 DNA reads TGTGCCAGCAGCTCCGGGACAGACTACGAGCAGTACTTC. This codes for CASSSGTDYEQYF. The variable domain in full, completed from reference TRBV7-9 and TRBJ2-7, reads DTGVSQNPRHKITKRGQNVTFRCDPISEHNRLYWYRQTLGQGPEFLTYFQNEAQLEKSRLLSDRFSAERPKGSFSTLEIQRTEQGDSAMYLCASSSGTDYEQYFGPGTRLTVT.

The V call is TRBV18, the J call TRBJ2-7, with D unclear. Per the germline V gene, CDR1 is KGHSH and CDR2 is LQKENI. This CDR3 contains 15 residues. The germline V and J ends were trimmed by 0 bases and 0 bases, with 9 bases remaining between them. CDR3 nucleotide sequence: TGTGCCAGCTCACCACCGGTTGACCACTCCTACGAGCAGTACTTC. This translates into CASSPPVDHSYEQYF. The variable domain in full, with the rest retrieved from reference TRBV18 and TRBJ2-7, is NAGVMQNPRHLVRRRGQEARLRCSPMKGHSHVYWYRQLPEEGLKFMVYLQKENIIDESGMPKERFSAEFPKEGPSILRIQQVVRGDSAAYFCASSPPVDHSYEQYFGPGTRLTVT.

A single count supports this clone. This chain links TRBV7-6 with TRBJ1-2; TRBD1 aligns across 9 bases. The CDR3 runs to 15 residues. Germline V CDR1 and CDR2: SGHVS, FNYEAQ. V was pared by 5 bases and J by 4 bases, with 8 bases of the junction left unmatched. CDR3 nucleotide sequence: TGTGCCAGCAGCCAGAACAGGGGGCTGGGCTATGGCTACACCTTC. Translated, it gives CASSQNRGLGYGYTF.

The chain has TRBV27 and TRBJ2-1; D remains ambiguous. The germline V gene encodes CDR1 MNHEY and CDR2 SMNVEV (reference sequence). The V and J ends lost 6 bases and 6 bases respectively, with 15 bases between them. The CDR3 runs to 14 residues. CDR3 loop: CASSHPRALNEQFF. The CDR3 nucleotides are TGTGCCAGCAGCCACCCTAGAGCCCTCAATGAGCAGTTCTTC.

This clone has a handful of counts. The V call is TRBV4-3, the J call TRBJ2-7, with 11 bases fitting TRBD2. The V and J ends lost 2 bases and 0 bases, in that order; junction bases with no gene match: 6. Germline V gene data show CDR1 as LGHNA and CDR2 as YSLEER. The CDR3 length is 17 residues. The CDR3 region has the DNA TGCGCCAGCAGCCAAACAGTAGGGACTAGCGGCTCCTACGAGCAGTACTTC. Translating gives CASSQTVGTSGSYEQYF.

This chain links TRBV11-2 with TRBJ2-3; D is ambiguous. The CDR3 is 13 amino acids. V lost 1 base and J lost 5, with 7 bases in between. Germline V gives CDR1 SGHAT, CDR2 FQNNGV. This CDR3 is CASSLVIGDTQYF. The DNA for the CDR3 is TGTGCCAGCAGCTTAGTAATTGGAGATACGCAGTATTTT.

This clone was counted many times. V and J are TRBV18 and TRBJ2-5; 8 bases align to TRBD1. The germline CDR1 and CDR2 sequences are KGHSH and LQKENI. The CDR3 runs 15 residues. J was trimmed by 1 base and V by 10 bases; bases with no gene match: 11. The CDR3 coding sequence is TGTGCCACCACCCCCCGGGACAGGCCCCAAGAGACCCAGTACTTC. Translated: CATTPRDRPQETQYF.

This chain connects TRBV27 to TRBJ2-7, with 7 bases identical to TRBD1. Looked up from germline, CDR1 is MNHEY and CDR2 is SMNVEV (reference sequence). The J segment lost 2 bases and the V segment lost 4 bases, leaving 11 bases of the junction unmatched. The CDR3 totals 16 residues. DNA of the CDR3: TGTGCCAGCAGTTCCCTCGGGGCGCAGGGGGCCTACGAGCAGTACTTC. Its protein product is CASSSLGAQGAYEQYF.

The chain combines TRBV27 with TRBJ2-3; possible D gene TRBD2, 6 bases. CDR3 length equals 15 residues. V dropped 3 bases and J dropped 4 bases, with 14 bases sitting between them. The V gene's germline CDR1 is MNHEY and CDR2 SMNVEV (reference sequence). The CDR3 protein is CASSFLGSGPDTQYF. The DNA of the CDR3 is TGTGCCAGCAGTTTCTTAGGTAGCGGACCAGATACGCAGTATTTT.